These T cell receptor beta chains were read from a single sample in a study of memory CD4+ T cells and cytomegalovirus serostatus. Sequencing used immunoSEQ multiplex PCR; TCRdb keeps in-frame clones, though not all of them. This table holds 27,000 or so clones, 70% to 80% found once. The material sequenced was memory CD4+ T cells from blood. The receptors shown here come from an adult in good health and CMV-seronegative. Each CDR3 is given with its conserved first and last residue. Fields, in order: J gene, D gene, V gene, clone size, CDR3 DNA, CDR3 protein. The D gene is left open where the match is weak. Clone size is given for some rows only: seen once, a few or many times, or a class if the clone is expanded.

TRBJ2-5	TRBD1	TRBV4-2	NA	TGTGCCAGCAGCCAACAACAGGGGTACCAAGAGACCCAGTACTTC	CASSQQQGYQETQYF
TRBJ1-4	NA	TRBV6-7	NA	TGTGCCAGCACCGGACGCATGGGAGGAGAAAAACTGTTTTTT	CASTGRMGGEKLFF
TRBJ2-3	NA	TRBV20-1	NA	TGCAGCGCGAGAGTCACAGATACGCAGTATTTT	CSARVTDTQYF
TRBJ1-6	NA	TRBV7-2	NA	TGTGCCAGCAGCTTTCTTTCCTCGGACAATTCACCCCTCCACTTT	CASSFLSSDNSPLHF
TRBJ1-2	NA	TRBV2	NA	TGTGCCAGCAAGATAGGGGTAGGGGACTATGGCTACACCTTC	CASKIGVGDYGYTF
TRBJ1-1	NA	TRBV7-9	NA	TGTGCCAGCAGCTTTGGAGCGGGTGAAGCTTTCTTT	CASSFGAGEAFF
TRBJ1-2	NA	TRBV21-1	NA	TGTGCCAGCAGCAACATGTTACAGGGGGAAGTTGGTTATGGCTACACCTTC	CASSNMLQGEVGYGYTF
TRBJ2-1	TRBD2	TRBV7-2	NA	TGTGCCAGCAGCCCCAGCGCGGGGCTAGCGGGGGGACAGTTCTTC	CASSPSAGLAGGQFF
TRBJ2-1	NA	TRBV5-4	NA	TGTGCCAGCAGCTTGACAGTTTCCAGCTCCTACAATGAGCAGTTCTTC	CASSLTVSSSYNEQFF
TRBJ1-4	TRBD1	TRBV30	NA	TGTGCCTGGAGTAAACCACAGGGGGCTCGTGAAAAACTGTTTTTT	CAWSKPQGAREKLFF
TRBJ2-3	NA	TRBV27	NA	TGTGCCAGCAGTATAGCAAATACGCAGTATTTT	CASSIANTQYF
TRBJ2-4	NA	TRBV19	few	TGTGCCAGTAGTATAGACAGGTGGTCCAAAAACATTCAGTACTTC	CASSIDRWSKNIQYF
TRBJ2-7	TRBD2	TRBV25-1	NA	TGTGCCAACTTACTAGCGTTCTCCTACGAGCAGTACTTC	CANLLAFSYEQYF